These 30 T cell receptor beta chains share one sample of origin, sequenced in a study of OX40 agonist ivuxolimab in advanced cancers. Measured with immunoSEQ multiplex PCR; TCRdb has only the in-frame clones, and not every one. The sample lists 40,000 to 60,000 clones, just over 85% seen once, with 3.4% in the top ten. The sample here was CD4+ or CD8+ T cells sorted from blood, taken in a trial of the OX40 agonist ivuxolimab. All receptors come from an adult with an advanced solid tumor such as melanoma, head and neck, liver or kidney cancer.

The gene calls are TRBV7-2 and TRBJ1-1; D call uncertain. The germline CDR1 and CDR2 sequences are SGHTA and FQGNSA. V was pared by 1 base and J by 0 bases, with 9 bases between. This CDR3 region has 15 residues. The chain's CDR3 is CASSLGVSMNTEAFF. CDR3 sequence (DNA): TGTGCCAGCAGCTTAGGGGTTAGCATGAACACTGAAGCTTTCTTT.

The chain uses TRBV5-4 and TRBJ2-1; tentatively, D is TRBD1 or TRBD2 (5 bases each). The CDR3 spans 16 residues. Trimming took off 5 bases at V and 3 bases at J, with 18 bases between the two ends. The germline CDR1 and CDR2 sequences are SGHNT and YYREEE (reference sequence). The CDR3 sequence is CASSYPGQGNYNEQFF. Here the CDR3 DNA reads TGTGCCAGCAGTTATCCGGGGCAGGGAAACTACAATGAGCAGTTCTTC.

The chain joins TRBV28 to TRBJ2-7, with 9 positions matching TRBD1. Germline values: CDR1 MDHEN, CDR2 SYDVKM. CDR3 length: 13 amino acids. V shed 6 bases and J 5 bases; nucleotides not matched to a gene: 5. The CDR3 DNA is TGTGCCAGCAGGGGACAGGGTTGGAACGAGCAGTACTTC. It encodes CASRGQGWNEQYF.

This rearrangement joins TRBV5-1 to TRBJ2-1; 8 bases agree with TRBD1. The CDR3 has 15 residues. V gave up 4 bases and J gave up 4 bases; unmatched junction bases: 7. Germline V gene lookup returns CDR1 SGHRS and CDR2 YFSETQ. For the CDR3, the DNA is TGCGCCAGCAGCAAGACAGGGGACGAGTACAATGAGCAGTTCTTC. Amino acids: CASSKTGDEYNEQFF.

J is TRBJ2-1 and V is TRBV7-2, with 7 bases aligning to TRBD1. CDR3 length: 17 residues. Germline-derived CDR1 and CDR2 are SGHTA and FQGNSA. Unmatched junction bases numbered 12, after V lost 2 bases and J lost 5 bases. This CDR3 is CASSLRGGQNVNNEQFF. DNA of the CDR3: TGTGCCAGCAGCTTAAGAGGGGGACAGAATGTCAACAATGAGCAGTTCTTC.

The gene calls are TRBV7-9 and TRBJ1-5; 8 bases are shared with TRBD1. CDR1 is SEHNR and CDR2 is FQNEAQ in the germline V gene (reference sequence). V was pared by 5 bases and J by 6 bases, with 6 bases of the junction left unmatched. The CDR3 extends over 14 amino acids. As DNA, the CDR3 is TGTGCCAGCAGCCGGACAGGGTTAAGTCAGCCCCAGCATTTT. This translates into CASSRTGLSQPQHF.

This chain uses TRBV4-2 with TRBJ2-1, with 7 bases matching TRBD1. The germline CDR1 and CDR2 sequences are LGHNA and YNFKEQ. The CDR3 is 15 residues long. V lost 4 bases and J lost 3; bases outside the gene matches: 6. This CDR3 reads CASSLRDRDYNEQFF. The CDR3 DNA is TGTGCCAGCAGCCTCCGGGACAGAGACTACAATGAGCAGTTCTTC.

The chain couples TRBV5-4 to TRBJ1-3; tentatively, D is TRBD1 (6 bases). Trimming cost V 4 bases and J 4 bases, with 9 bases left between them. Germline V gene data show CDR1 as SGHNT and CDR2 as YYREEE (reference sequence). The CDR3 runs to 13 residues. CDR3 sequence: CASSQGLGNTIYF. CDR3 DNA: TGTGCCAGCAGCCAGGGGTTAGGAAACACCATATATTTT.

The chain uses TRBV1 and TRBJ2-3. TRBV1 is tagged as a pseudogene. The CDR3 is 15 amino acids. The CDR3 DNA is TGCACCAGCAGCGGTTTTTCTTCGGACCCAGATACGCAGTATTTT. As protein: CTSSGFSSDPDTQYF.

This chain connects TRBV6-1 to TRBJ2-7; TRBD1 matches 10 bases. V shed 4 bases and J 4 bases; nucleotides not matched to a gene: 7. The CDR3 is 15 residues long. Germline values: CDR1 MNHNS, CDR2 SASEGT. The CDR3 sequence is CASSAQTGGAYEQYF. The CDR3 coding sequence is TGTGCCAGCAGTGCACAGACAGGGGGCGCGTACGAGCAGTACTTC.

The chain links TRBV5-1 to TRBJ2-7; D not certain. Looked up from germline, CDR1 is SGHRS and CDR2 is YFSETQ. CDR3 size: 13 residues. CDR3 in DNA: TGCGTCAAAAATCGGGCGGCCACCTACGAGCAGTACTTC. Its translation: CVKNRAATYEQYF.

The chain links TRBV7-2 to TRBJ1-6; weak D call: TRBD1 (6 bases). The CDR3 runs 15 residues. V gave up 2 bases and J gave up 5 bases, with 10 bases separating them. Germline lookup yields CDR1 SGHTA and CDR2 FQGNSA. Here the CDR3 reads CASSLQGQNNSPLHF. Written as DNA, the CDR3 is TGTGCCAGCAGCTTACAAGGACAGAATAATTCACCCCTCCACTTT.

The V call is TRBV18, the J call TRBJ2-1, with a weak D call TRBD2 (5 bases). Germline V gene lookup returns CDR1 KGHSH and CDR2 LQKENI. This CDR3 spans 16 amino acids. The germline V and J ends were trimmed by 0 bases and 2 bases, with 11 bases remaining between them. For the CDR3, the DNA is TGTGCCAGCTCACCACCAGAGCGGACTCCCTACAATGAGCAGTTCTTC. Protein product: CASSPPERTPYNEQFF.

This chain connects TRBV10-3 to TRBJ2-5; D is uncertain. The DNA end favors TRBJ2-7, so the J call may be wrong. Germline loops: CDR1 ENHRY, CDR2 SYGVKD. The CDR3 length is 16 residues. The CDR3 sequence is CAISDPPTPGPYEQYF. Here the CDR3 DNA reads TGTGCCATCAGTGATCCCCCAACGCCAGGTCCCTACGAGCAGTACTTC.

V gene TRBV2 combines with J gene TRBJ1-1; TRBD1 is a possible D gene (5 bases). The germline gives CDR1 SNHLY, CDR2 FYNNEI. Trimming removed 6 bases at V and 1 base at J, with 12 bases between. The CDR3 has 14 residues. Written as DNA, the CDR3 is TGTGCCAGCAGGAGGGACCACCAGAACACTGAAGCTTTCTTT. This encodes CASRRDHQNTEAFF.

The genes are TRBV7-2 and TRBJ2-3; no clear D gene. The CDR3 runs 13 residues. V shed 1 base and J shed 6 bases, with 8 bases lying between them. Germline V gene sequence: CDR1 SGHTA, CDR2 FQGNSA. CDR3 sequence: CASSLGGFDTQYF. CDR3 sequence (DNA): TGTGCCAGCAGCTTAGGGGGATTCGATACGCAGTATTTT.

The chain carries TRBV6-6 and TRBJ2-7; 10 nucleotides line up with TRBD1. Germline V gene lookup returns CDR1 MNHNY and CDR2 SVGAGI (reference sequence). The CDR3 length is 15 residues. V was clipped by 6 bases and J by 2 bases; unmatched bases: 7. CDR3 loop: CASSTDRGLTYEQYF. DNA of the CDR3: TGTGCCAGCAGCACGGACAGGGGGTTAACCTACGAGCAGTACTTC.

V gene TRBV6-6 combines with J gene TRBJ2-7; no definite D call. This CDR3 is 15 amino acids long. Trimming removed 6 bases from V and 8 bases from J, with 23 bases in between. CDR1 is MNHNY and CDR2 is SVGAGI in the germline V gene (reference sequence). The CDR3 loop is CASSPGPSRPFKQYF. For the CDR3, the DNA is TGTGCCAGCAGCCCCGGACCGTCGAGACCCTTCAAGCAGTACTTC.

This clone was counted a single time. The V gene is TRBV19, the J gene TRBJ2-1, with TRBD1 matching over 8 bases. V dropped 2 bases and J dropped 3; count of bases not matched to a gene: 6. CDR1 and CDR2 (germline): LNHDA, SQIVND (reference sequence). CDR3 length: 16 residues. CDR3 in amino acids: CASSIFRGQHYNEQFF. The DNA for the CDR3 is TGTGCCAGTAGTATATTCAGGGGGCAACACTACAATGAGCAGTTCTTC.

The chain couples TRBV19 to TRBJ1-5; a weak D match, TRBD1 (5 bases). The CDR3 is 15 amino acids. CDR1 is LNHDA, CDR2 SQIVND, per germline (reference sequence). Trimming cost V 7 bases and J 3 bases, with 16 bases left between them. The CDR3, as DNA: TGTGCCAGTACCCGTAGGGGCGTGGACAATCAGCCCCAGCATTTT. Translated: CASTRRGVDNQPQHF.

This chain links TRBV27 with TRBJ2-5, with TRBD1 matching over 10 bases. The V and J ends lost 5 bases and 1 base, in that order; junction bases with no gene match: 4. This CDR3 contains 15 residues. The V gene's germline CDR1 is MNHEY and CDR2 SMNVEV (reference sequence). In DNA form, the CDR3 reads TGTGCCAGCAGTCCCCGGGACAGGGGCCAAGAGACCCAGTACTTC. It codes for CASSPRDRGQETQYF.

The chain combines TRBV28 with TRBJ2-7; D possibly corresponds to TRBD1 (6 bases). Germline V CDR1 and CDR2: MDHEN, SYDVKM. The CDR3 contains 13 residues. Trimming removed 2 bases at V and 2 bases at J, with 7 bases between. The CDR3 DNA sequence: TGTGCCAGCAGTTTAACAGGGCCCTACGAGCAGTACTTC. Protein product: CASSLTGPYEQYF.

The chain joins TRBV7-6 to TRBJ2-1; TRBD2 agrees at 7 bases. V was pared by 5 bases and J by 0 bases, with 10 bases of the junction left unmatched. Germline V CDR1 and CDR2: SGHVS, FNYEAQ. The CDR3 has 17 amino acids. The DNA of the CDR3 is TGTGCCAGCAGCCAAATTAGCGGGTTCAGCTCCTACAATGAGCAGTTCTTC. As protein: CASSQISGFSSYNEQFF.

The chain recombines TRBV6-6 with TRBJ1-5; 7 bases are a match to TRBD1. Germline values: CDR1 MNHNY, CDR2 SVGAGI (reference sequence). The CDR3 has 16 residues. After removal of 4 bases from V and 6 bases from J, the junction contained 12 bases not matched to a gene. The CDR3 sequence is CASSSPDRLLGQPQHF. CDR3 DNA sequence: TGTGCCAGCAGTTCCCCGGACAGGTTGTTGGGTCAGCCCCAGCATTTT.

The rearrangement links TRBV19 to TRBJ1-1, with TRBD1 as a possible D gene (5 bases). Germline CDR1 is LNHDA and CDR2 is SQIVND (reference sequence). Trimming stripped 7 bases from V and 2 bases from J, with 11 bases between. This CDR3 has 13 amino acids. The CDR3 DNA follows: TGTGCCAGTAATCAGGGCCTAAACACTGAAGCTTTCTTT. Encoded protein: CASNQGLNTEAFF.

Note on this clone: The same CDR3 can be traced to other DNA sequences in this sample. This rearrangement joins TRBV5-5 to TRBJ1-4, with D possibly TRBD1 on 6 matching bases. The germline V and J ends were trimmed by 4 bases and 1 base, with 8 bases remaining between them. Germline V gives CDR1 SGHKS, CDR2 YYEKEE (reference sequence). The CDR3 consists of 14 residues. DNA of the CDR3: TGTGCCAGCAGCCACAGGGTAACTAATGAAAAACTGTTTTTT. It encodes CASSHRVTNEKLFF.

This chain joins TRBV15 and TRBJ2-1; 12 bases are shared with TRBD2. Germline V lookup: CDR1 LNHNV, CDR2 YYDKDF (reference sequence). The CDR3 runs 15 residues. V shed 5 bases, J shed 5 bases, and the junction held 4 bases outside the gene matches. This chain's CDR3 is CATSGGTSGHNEQFF. CDR3 sequence (DNA): TGTGCCACCAGCGGAGGGACTAGCGGGCACAATGAGCAGTTCTTC. The full variable domain, its missing parts supplied by reference TRBV15 and TRBJ2-1, is DAMVIQNPRYQVTQFGKPVTLSCSQTLNHNVMYWYQQKSSQAPKLLFHYYDKDFNNEADTPDNFQSRRPNTSFCFLDIRSPGLGDTAMYLCATSGGTSGHNEQFFGPGTRLTVL.

This clone was seen just once. The chain links TRBV7-9 to TRBJ1-4; 8 positions agree with TRBD1. Losses at the gene ends were 3 bases for V and 4 bases for J; bases not matched to a gene: 1. CDR3 length: 14 amino acids. The germline V gene has CDR1 SEHNR and CDR2 FQNEAQ (reference sequence). CDR3 bases: TGTGCCAGCAGCTTTGGACAGGGTAATGAAAAACTGTTTTTT. Amino acids: CASSFGQGNEKLFF.

J is TRBJ2-7 and V is TRBV2; perhaps TRBD1 as D (6 bases). Trimming took 5 bases from V and 3 from J, leaving 8 bases between them. Per germline, CDR1 SNHLY and CDR2 FYNNEI. The CDR3 length is 12 residues. The CDR3 DNA is TGTGCCAGCAGTACACAGGGCTACGAGCAGTACTTC. The encoded protein is CASSTQGYEQYF.

The DNA of the CDR3 is TGTGCCAGCAGTCACCCAACCTACGAGCAGTACTTC. Translation: CASSHPTYEQYF. The V gene is TRBV28, the J gene TRBJ2-7; D remains unclear. V was pared by 5 bases and J by 2 bases, with 7 bases between. The CDR3 runs to 12 residues. Per germline, CDR1 MDHEN and CDR2 SYDVKM.